Described below is a single T cell receptor beta chain sequence and its context. The data belong to a study of T-cell reconstitution after alpha-beta-depleted transplantation in children. The CDR3 is 14 amino acids. Looked up from germline, CDR1 is SGHRS and CDR2 is YFSETQ. V was trimmed by 2 bases and J by 3 bases, leaving 8 bases between them. The TCRbeta library incorporated unique molecular identifiers. From the PCR reads, TCRdb called clonotypes with MiXCR, one entry per CDR3 protein. The sample carries around 380,000 distinct CDR3 sequences, approximately 10% recorded once. The clonotype originates from a human donor who donated a stem cell graft to a child with acute myeloid leukemia. V usage is TRBV5-1 and J usage is TRBJ1-4, with D tentatively TRBD1 (5 bases). Sequencing used PBMCs from the stem cell graft donor, obtained from the stem cell graft. The CDR3 sequence is CASSFWGSNEKLFF. The CDR3 coding sequence is TGCGCCAGCAGCTTTTGGGGGTCTAATGAAAAACTGTTTTTT.